What follows is one TCR beta chain and its context. Researchers prepared the TCRbeta library using unique molecular identifiers, the study reports. MiXCR, run by TCRdb on the PCR reads, gives a single entry per CDR3 protein. The repertoire includes about 610,000 distinct CDR3 sequences, 10% of them detected once, and less than 4.5% sits in the top ten. The sample is drawn from a study of T-cell reconstitution after alpha-beta-depleted transplantation in children. This CDR3 comprises 15 residues. The V end lost 4 bases, the J end lost 0 bases, and 12 bases lay between the germline ends. Germline V gene lookup returns CDR1 SGHVS and CDR2 FQNEAQ.

This clonotype originated in a human donor who donated a stem cell graft to a child with acute myeloid leukemia. The specimen was PBMCs from the stem cell graft donor, collected from the stem cell graft. The V call is TRBV7-8, the J call TRBJ1-2; D gene uncertain. As DNA, the CDR3 is TGTGCCAGCAGCTCCCAACAGACATCTAACTATGGCTACACCTTC. It specifies CASSSQQTSNYGYTF. The whole variable domain, remainder taken from reference TRBV7-8 and TRBJ1-2, is GAGVSQSPRYKVAKRGQDVALRCDPISGHVSLFWYQQALGQGPEFLTYFQNEAQLDKSGLPSDRFFAERPEGSVSTLKIQRTQQEDSAVYLCASSSQQTSNYGYTFGSGTRLTVV.